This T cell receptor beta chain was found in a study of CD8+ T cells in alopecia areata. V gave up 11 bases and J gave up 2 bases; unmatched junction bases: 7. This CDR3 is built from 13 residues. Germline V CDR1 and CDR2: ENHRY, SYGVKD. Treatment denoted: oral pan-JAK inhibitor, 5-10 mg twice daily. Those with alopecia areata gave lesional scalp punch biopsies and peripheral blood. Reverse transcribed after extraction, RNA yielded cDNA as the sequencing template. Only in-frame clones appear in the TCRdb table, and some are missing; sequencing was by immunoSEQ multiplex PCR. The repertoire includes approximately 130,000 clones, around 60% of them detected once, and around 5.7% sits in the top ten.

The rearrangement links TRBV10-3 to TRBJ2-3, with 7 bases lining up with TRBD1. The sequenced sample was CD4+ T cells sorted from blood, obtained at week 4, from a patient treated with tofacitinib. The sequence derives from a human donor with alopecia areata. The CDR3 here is CAGRGSLTDTQYF. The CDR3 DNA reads TGTGCCGGCAGGGGGTCTCTCACAGATACGCAGTATTTT.